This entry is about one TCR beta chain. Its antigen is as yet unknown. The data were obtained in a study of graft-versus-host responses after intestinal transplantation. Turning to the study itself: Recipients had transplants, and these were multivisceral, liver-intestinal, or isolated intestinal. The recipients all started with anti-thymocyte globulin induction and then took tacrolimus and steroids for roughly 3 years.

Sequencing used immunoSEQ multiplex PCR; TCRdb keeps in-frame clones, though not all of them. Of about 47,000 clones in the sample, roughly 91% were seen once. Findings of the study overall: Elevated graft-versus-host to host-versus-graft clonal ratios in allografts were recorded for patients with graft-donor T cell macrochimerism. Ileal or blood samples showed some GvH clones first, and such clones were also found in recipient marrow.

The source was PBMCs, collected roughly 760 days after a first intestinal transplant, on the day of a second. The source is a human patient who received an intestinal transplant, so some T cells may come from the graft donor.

The CDR3, as DNA: TGTGCCAGCAGCCTCCCGGACAGGTATTCCTCTGGGGCCAACGTCCTGACTTTC. Translated: CASSLPDRYSSGANVLTF. The chain carries TRBV7-9 and TRBJ2-6; 7 bases map to TRBD1. This CDR3 is 18 amino acids long. Germline V CDR1 and CDR2: SEHNR, FQNEAQ (reference sequence). V lost 5 bases to trimming and J lost 0 bases; unmatched junction nucleotides: 10.